The clone carrying this T cell receptor beta chain was seen only a few times. The study ran its PCR with 60 Vbeta and 13 Jbeta primers. Assay: immunoSEQ multiplex PCR; the TCRdb copy retains only in-frame clones and omits some. The sample lists some 120,000 clones, 73% occurring once. Each donor was healthy, and each was a bone marrow donor. The data belong to a study of cytomegalovirus exposure and HLA in healthy donors. The CDR3 spans 15 residues. V dropped 3 bases and J dropped 5; count of bases not matched to a gene: 5. Per the germline V gene, CDR1 is SEHNR and CDR2 is FQNEAQ (reference sequence).

Material: PBMCs. This chain connects TRBV7-9 to TRBJ1-5; 9 bases map to TRBD1. This receptor was taken from a woman in her forties in good health and CMV-seropositive. CDR3 sequence reads: CASSLGTGLDQPQHF. DNA for the CDR3: TGTGCCAGCAGCTTGGGGACAGGGTTGGATCAGCCCCAGCATTTT.